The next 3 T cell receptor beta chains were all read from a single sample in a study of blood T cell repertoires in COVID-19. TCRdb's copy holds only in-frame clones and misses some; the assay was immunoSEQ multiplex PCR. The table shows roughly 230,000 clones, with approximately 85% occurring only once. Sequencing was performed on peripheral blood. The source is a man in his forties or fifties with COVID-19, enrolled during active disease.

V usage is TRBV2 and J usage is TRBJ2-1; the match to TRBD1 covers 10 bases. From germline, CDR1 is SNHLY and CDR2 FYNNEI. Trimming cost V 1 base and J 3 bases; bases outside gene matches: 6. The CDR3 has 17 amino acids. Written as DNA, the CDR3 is TGTGCCAGCAGTGAAGATGGGGGACAGGGGCTCTACAATGAGCAGTTCTTC. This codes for CASSEDGGQGLYNEQFF.

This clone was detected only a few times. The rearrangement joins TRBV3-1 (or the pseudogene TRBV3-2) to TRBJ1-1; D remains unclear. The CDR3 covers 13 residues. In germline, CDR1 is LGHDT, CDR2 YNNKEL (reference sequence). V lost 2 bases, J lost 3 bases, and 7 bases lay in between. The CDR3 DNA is TGTGCCAGCAGCCAAAATAGATACACTGAAGCTTTCTTT. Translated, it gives CASSQNRYTEAFF.

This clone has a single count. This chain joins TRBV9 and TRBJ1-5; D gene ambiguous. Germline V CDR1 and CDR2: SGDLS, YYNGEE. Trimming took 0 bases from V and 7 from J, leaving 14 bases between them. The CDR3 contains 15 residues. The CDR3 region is CASSVEGNEGQPQHF. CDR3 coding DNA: TGTGCCAGCAGCGTAGAGGGAAACGAGGGACAGCCCCAGCATTTT.